The clone carrying this T cell receptor beta chain came up many times. These data come from a study of T cells in Graves' hyperthyroidism and ophthalmopathy. Across the study: At initial diagnosis, before any treatment had begun, peripheral blood was obtained.

The trim removed 0 bases at V and 1 base at J, leaving 2 bases unmatched. CDR1 is SGHRS and CDR2 is YFSETQ in the germline V gene. The CDR3 consists of 16 residues. For the diagnoses, clinical symptoms, serum thyroxine and TRAb, thyroid ultrasound and orbital computed tomography were used. Using RNA transcripts as the source, TCR beta CDR3 regions were amplified. First-round RT-PCR of the TCR CDR3 relied on the HTBI primer set. TCRdb fed the multiplex PCR reads into MiXCR, producing one record per CDR3 protein. The sample shows about 590,000 distinct CDR3 sequences, more than 15% of them seen only once.

Sequencing was done on a sample of blood. The gene calls are TRBV5-1 and TRBJ2-7, with 12 bases matching TRBD1. The TCR sequence derives from a woman between 25 and 40 years old with Graves' hyperthyroidism. The DNA of the CDR3 is TGCGCCAGCAGCTTGGGGGACAGGGGGCTGTCCTACGAGCAGTACTTC. It yields the protein CASSLGDRGLSYEQYF. Complete variable domain (other parts from reference TRBV5-1 and TRBJ2-7): KAGVTQTPRYLIKTRGQQVTLSCSPISGHRSVSWYQQTPGQGLQFLFEYFSETQRNKGNFPGRFSGRQFSNSRSEMNVSTLELGDSALYLCASSLGDRGLSYEQYFGPGTRLTVT.